This TCR beta chain was identified during a study of early T cells in non-severe SARS-CoV-2 infection. The V gene's germline CDR1 is SGHAT and CDR2 FQNNGV. With 0 bases removed from V and 2 bases from J, the gap between germline ends came to 11 bases. The CDR3 sequence is 15 residues long. Unique molecular identifiers were attached to individual cDNA molecules. TCRdb itself ran the 5' RACE reads through MiXCR, one entry per CDR3 protein. Of about 81,000 distinct CDR3 sequences in the sample, roughly 6% were seen once. The source of this sequence is an adult who was a healthcare worker with PCR-confirmed SARS-CoV-2 infection or an uninfected control (not recorded which). The rearrangement links TRBV11-2 to TRBJ2-7, with a tentative D call TRBD2 (5 bases). The sequencing sample was made of whole blood. For the CDR3, the DNA is TGTGCCAGCAGCTTAGAGAGGGCTAGCACCTACGAGCAGTACTTC. Amino acid sequence: CASSLERASTYEQYF.